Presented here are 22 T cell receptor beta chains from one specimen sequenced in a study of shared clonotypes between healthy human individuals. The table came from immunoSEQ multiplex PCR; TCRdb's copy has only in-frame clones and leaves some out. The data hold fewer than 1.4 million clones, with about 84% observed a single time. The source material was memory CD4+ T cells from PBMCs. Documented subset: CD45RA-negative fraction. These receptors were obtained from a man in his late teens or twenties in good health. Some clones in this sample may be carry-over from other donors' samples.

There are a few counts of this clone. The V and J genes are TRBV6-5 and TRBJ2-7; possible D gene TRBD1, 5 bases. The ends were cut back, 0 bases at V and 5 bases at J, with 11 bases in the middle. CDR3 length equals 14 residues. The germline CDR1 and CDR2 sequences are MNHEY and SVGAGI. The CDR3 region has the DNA TGTGCCAGCAGTTACTCCCCCAGGGCGCACGAGCAGTACTTC. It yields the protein CASSYSPRAHEQYF.

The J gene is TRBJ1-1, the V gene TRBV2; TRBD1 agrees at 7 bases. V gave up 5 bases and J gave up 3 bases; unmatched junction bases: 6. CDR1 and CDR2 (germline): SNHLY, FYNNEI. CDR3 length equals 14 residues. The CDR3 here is CASSINRGHTEAFF. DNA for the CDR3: TGTGCCAGCAGTATCAACAGGGGACACACTGAAGCTTTCTTT.

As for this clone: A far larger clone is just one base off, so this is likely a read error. In DNA, the CDR3 is TGTGCCTGGACCAGGCGGAAGGACAGTGAAGCTTTCTTT. As protein: CAWTRRKDSEAFF. The chain recombines TRBV30 with TRBJ1-1; tentatively, D is TRBD1 (6 bases). The germline V gene has CDR1 GTSNPN and CDR2 SVGIG (reference sequence). This CDR3 has 13 amino acids. The V gene lost 4 bases and the J gene lost 7 bases, with 16 bases spanning the gap.

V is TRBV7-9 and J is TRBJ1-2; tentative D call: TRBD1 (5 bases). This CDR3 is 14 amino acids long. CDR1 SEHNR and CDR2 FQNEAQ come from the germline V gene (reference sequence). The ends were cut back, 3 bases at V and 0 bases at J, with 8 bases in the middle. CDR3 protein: CASSFWDANYGYTF. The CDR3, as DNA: TGTGCCAGCAGCTTTTGGGACGCTAACTATGGCTACACCTTC.

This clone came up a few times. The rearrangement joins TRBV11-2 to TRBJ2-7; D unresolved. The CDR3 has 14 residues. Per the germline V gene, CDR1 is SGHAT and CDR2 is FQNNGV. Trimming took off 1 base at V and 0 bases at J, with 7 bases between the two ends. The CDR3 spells CASSLVTLSYEQYF. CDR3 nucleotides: TGTGCCAGCAGCTTAGTAACACTCTCCTACGAGCAGTACTTC.

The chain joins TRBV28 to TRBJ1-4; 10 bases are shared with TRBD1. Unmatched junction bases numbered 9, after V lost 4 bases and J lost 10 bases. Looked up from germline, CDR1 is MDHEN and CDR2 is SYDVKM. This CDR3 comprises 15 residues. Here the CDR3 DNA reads TGTGCCAGCAGTTCGTCGACAGGGGGCATCGGAAAACTGTTTTTT. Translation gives CASSSSTGGIGKLFF. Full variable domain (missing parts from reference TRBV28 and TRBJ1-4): DVKVTQSSRYLVKRTGEKVFLECVQDMDHENMFWYRQDPGLGLRLIYFSYDVKMKEKGDIPEGYSVSREKKERFSLILESASTNQTSMYLCASSSSTGGIGKLFFGSGTQLSVL.

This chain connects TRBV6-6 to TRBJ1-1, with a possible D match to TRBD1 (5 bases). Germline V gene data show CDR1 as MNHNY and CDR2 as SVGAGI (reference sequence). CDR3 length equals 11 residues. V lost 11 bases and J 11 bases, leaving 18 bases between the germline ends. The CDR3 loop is CAGGTSPGAFF. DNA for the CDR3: TGTGCCGGCGGGACTTCCCCTGGGGCTTTCTTT.

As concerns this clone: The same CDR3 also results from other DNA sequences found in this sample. CDR3 sequence (DNA): TGTGCCAGCAGCTTAGCAGGGGGTTACGAGCAGTACTTC. This encodes CASSLAGGYEQYF. V and J are TRBV7-9 and TRBJ2-7; perhaps TRBD1 as D (6 bases). The CDR3 has 13 amino acids. Looked up from germline, CDR1 is SEHNR and CDR2 is FQNEAQ (reference sequence). With 0 bases removed from V and 4 bases from J, the gap between germline ends came to 7 bases.

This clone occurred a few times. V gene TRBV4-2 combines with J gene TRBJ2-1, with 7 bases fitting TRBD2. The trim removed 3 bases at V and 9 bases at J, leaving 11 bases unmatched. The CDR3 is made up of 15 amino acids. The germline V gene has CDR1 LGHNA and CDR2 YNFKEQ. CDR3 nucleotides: TGTGCCAGCAGCCAGAGGGCAAGCGGGACGGGTGAGCAGTTCTTC. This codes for CASSQRASGTGEQFF.

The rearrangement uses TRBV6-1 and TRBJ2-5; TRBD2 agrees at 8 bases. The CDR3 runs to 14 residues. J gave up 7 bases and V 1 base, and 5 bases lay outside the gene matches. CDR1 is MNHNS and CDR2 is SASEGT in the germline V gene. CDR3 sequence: CASSEGDAGGTQYF. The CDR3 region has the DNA TGTGCCAGCAGTGAAGGTGACGCGGGGGGGACCCAGTACTTC.

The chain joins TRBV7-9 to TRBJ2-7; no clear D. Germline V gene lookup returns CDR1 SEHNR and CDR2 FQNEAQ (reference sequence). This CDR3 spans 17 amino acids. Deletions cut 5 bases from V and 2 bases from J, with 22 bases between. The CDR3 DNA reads TGTGCCAGCAGCAGTCCGAAATGGGCCCAGGCAGCCTACGAGCAGTACTTC. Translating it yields CASSSPKWAQAAYEQYF.

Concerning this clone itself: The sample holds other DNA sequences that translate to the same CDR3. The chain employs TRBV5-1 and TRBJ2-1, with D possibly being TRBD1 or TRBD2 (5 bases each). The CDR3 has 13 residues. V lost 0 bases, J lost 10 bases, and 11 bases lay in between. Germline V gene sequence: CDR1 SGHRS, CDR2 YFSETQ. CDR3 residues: CASSLGQGGEQFF. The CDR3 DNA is TGCGCCAGCAGCTTGGGGCAGGGCGGGGAGCAGTTCTTC.

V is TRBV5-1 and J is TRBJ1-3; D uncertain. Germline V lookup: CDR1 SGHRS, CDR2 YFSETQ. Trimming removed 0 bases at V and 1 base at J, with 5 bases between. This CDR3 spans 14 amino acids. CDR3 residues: CASSLAVSGNTIYF. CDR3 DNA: TGCGCCAGCAGCTTGGCGGTTTCTGGAAACACCATATATTTT.

Here the CDR3 reads CASSSGGTGGYTF. The CDR3 DNA follows: TGTGCCAGCAGCTCAGGGGGTACTGGGGGCTACACCTTC. The chain combines TRBV28 with TRBJ1-2; 7 bases match TRBD1. CDR1 and CDR2 (germline): MDHEN, SYDVKM. The V gene end was trimmed by 6 bases and the J gene end by 8 bases; junction bases not matched to a gene: 9. There are 13 residues in the CDR3.

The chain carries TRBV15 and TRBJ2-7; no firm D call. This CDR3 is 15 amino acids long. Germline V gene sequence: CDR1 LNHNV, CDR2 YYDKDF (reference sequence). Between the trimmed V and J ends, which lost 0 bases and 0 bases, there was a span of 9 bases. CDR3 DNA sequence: TGTGCCACCAGCAGAGAAGCCTCCCACTCCTACGAGCAGTACTTC. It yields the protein CATSREASHSYEQYF. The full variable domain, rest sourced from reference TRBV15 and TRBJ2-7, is DAMVIQNPRYQVTQFGKPVTLSCSQTLNHNVMYWYQQKSSQAPKLLFHYYDKDFNNEADTPDNFQSRRPNTSFCFLDIRSPGLGDTAMYLCATSREASHSYEQYFGPGTRLTVT.

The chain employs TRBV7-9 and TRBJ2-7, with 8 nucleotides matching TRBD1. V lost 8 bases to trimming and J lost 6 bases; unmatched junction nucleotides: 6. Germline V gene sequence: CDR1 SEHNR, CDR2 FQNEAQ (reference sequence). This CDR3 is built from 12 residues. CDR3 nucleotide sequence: TGTGCCAGCCGCAGGGGGCAGTTCGAGCAGTACTTC. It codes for CASRRGQFEQYF.

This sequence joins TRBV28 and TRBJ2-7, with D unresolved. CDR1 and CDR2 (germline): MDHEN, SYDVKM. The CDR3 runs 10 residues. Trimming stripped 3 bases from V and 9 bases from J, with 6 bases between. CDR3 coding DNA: TGTGCCAGCAGTTTTGTAAGGCAGTACTTC. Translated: CASSFVRQYF.

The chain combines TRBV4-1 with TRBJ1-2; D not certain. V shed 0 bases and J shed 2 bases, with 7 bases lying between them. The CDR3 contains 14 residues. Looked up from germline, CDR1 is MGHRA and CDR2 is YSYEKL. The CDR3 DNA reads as TGCGCCAGCAGCCAAGATCTCCGGAACTATGGCTACACCTTC. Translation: CASSQDLRNYGYTF.

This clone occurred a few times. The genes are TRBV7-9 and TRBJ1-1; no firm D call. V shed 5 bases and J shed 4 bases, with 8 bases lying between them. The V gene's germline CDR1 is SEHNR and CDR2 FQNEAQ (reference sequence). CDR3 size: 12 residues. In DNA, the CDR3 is TGTGCCAGCAGCCTGGATGTCACTGAAGCTTTCTTT. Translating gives CASSLDVTEAFF. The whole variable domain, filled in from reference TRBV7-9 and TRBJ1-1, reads DTGVSQNPRHKITKRGQNVTFRCDPISEHNRLYWYRQTLGQGPEFLTYFQNEAQLEKSRLLSDRFSAERPKGSFSTLEIQRTEQGDSAMYLCASSLDVTEAFFGQGTRLTVV.

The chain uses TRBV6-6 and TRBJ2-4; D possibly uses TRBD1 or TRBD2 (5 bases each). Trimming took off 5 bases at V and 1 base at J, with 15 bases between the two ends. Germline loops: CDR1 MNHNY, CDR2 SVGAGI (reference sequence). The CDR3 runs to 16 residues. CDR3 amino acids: CASSRDPTSAKNIQYF. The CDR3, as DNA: TGTGCCAGCAGTCGGGACCCCACGTCGGCCAAAAACATTCAGTACTTC.

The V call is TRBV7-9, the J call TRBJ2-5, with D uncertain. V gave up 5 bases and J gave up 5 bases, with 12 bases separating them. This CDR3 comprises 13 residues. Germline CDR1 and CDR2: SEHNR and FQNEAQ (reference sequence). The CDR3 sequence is CASSARRTETQYF. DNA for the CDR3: TGTGCCAGCAGCGCTCGGCGAACGGAGACCCAGTACTTC. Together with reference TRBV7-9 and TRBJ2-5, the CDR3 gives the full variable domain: DTGVSQNPRHKITKRGQNVTFRCDPISEHNRLYWYRQTLGQGPEFLTYFQNEAQLEKSRLLSDRFSAERPKGSFSTLEIQRTEQGDSAMYLCASSARRTETQYFGPGTRLLVL.

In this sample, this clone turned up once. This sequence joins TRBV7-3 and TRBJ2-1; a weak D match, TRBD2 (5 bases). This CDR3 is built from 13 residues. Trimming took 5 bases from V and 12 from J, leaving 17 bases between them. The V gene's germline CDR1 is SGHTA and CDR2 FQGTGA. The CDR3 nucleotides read TGTGCCAGCAGCATCACCGGGCGGGCGGGGCAGTTCTTC. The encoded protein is CASSITGRAGQFF.